This T cell receptor (beta chain) derives from a study of blood T cell repertoires in COVID-19 (TCRdb year 2020). In the study overall: Samples from collaborators originated in the United States, Italy and Spain and spanned both the acute and convalescent phases of COVID-19. The material from the prospective study consisted of cDNA or gDNA derived from T cells, B-cell-depleted T cells, or PBMCs. Subjects who had been exposed to COVID-19, were actively infected with it, or had recovered from it provided the deeply sampled blood TCRbeta repertoires that made up the dataset. The repertoires were made available in a free public database intended to serve as a resource for research on the immune response to SARS-CoV-2. The samples were drawn from the first 160 participants of the ongoing ImmuneRACE study and from roughly 1,300 subjects provided by 6 global collaborators. Sample metadata almost always included a de-identified subject ID, COVID-19 status, age in years and sex. HLA class I and class II types, where available, came from metadata supplied by the sample provider rather than from assay-based typing. Findings and caveats that apply to the study as a whole: The quantity of clinical and demographic metadata differed by source and by participant and was supplied without curation.

TCRbeta CDR3 regions were amplified from genomic DNA by means of the immunoSEQ Assay, a bias-controlled multiplex PCR. Per the source publication's procedure: The number of nucleated cells in each sample was estimated by amplification of reference gene primers within the assay. To quantify the absolute abundance of each unique TCRbeta CDR3 rearrangement, sequence reads were collapsed and filtered. For each sample, productive Simpson clonality was calculated as the square root of Simpson's diversity index over productive rearrangements. TCRdb holds this immuneACCESS table with in-frame rearrangements only. Some clones are missing; in checked studies, unresolved V genes explain under half, and the rest has no known cause. From that table come the V and J calls and clone size; the DNA was used to work out D and trimming. The sample contains approximately 180,000 clones, more than 70% of them found a single time. Roughly 2.5% of the sample is taken by the ten largest.

Based on the germline V gene (reference sequence), the CDR1 and CDR2 sequences are LNHDA and SQIVND. Here V drops 3 bases and J drops 1 base, and the junction holds 3 bases not matched to any gene. Reading from cysteine to phenylalanine, the CDR3 counts 16 amino acids. Only CDR3 DNA remains: 48 bases, in frame from the first base. Collaborating institutions collected whole blood in K2EDTA tubes following their own protocols. Collaborator samples were shipped for TCRbeta analysis as frozen whole blood, isolated PBMCs, or DNA extracted from either sample type. In the case of this clone: The clone's antigen remains unknown. Qualities for individual bases were not recorded, and no much larger clone is one base off.

Rearrangement joined TRBV19 to TRBJ2-1, with 10 junctional bases fitting TRBD1. The receptor comes from a middle-aged man with active or convalescent COVID-19. The specimen was peripheral blood. The nucleotide sequence reads TGTGCCAGTAGTATCCGGGACAGGGGTTCCTACAATGAGCAGTTCTTC. Its protein reads: CASSIRDRGSYNEQFF.